This TCR beta chain was observed in a study of cytomegalovirus exposure and HLA in healthy donors. On the study more broadly: A later analysis reported the roughly 120 validation repertoires used the same platform as the roughly 700 first-cohort repertoires.

Sequenced by immunoSEQ multiplex PCR; TCRdb stores in-frame clones only, minus some. The profile shows some 200,000 clones, about 79% of them singletons. Study-level results: Most TCR sequences were uncommon, yet certain public TCRs appeared in many donors. Among the CMV-associated chains, three were confirmed in vitro as specific for CMV antigens.

Comment on this clone: Its target is not known.

The specimen was PBMCs. This TCR was recovered from a woman in her twenties or thirties in good health and CMV-seropositive.

CDR3 protein: CASRLLFSGRLGEQYF. The CDR3 DNA follows: TGTGCCAGCAGGCTCTTGTTTAGCGGGAGGTTGGGCGAGCAGTACTTC. The chain combines TRBV27 with TRBJ2-7, with 10 bases matching TRBD2. CDR1 and CDR2 from the germline V gene are MNHEY and SMNVEV (reference sequence). V shed 6 bases and J 6 bases; nucleotides not matched to a gene: 14. This CDR3 has 16 residues.